This TCR beta chain was obtained from a study of technical replicates of blood from a handful of donors. The junction had 16 bases not matched to a gene; V was cut back by 6 bases and J by 5 bases. Germline V lookup: CDR1 MNHEY, CDR2 SMNVEV (reference sequence). This CDR3 contains 16 residues. Sequenced by immunoSEQ multiplex PCR; TCRdb stores in-frame clones only, minus some. The sample has approximately 81,000 clones; 75% to 85% are singletons. The sample taken for sequencing was PBMCs. The source of this sequence is a human donor in good health. Some clones in this sample may be carry-over from other donors' samples. The J gene is TRBJ2-7, the V gene TRBV27; 7 positions match TRBD1. The CDR3 spells CASSLLTVTGFDEQYF. Here the CDR3 DNA reads TGTGCCAGCAGCCTTCTTACCGTGACAGGGTTTGACGAGCAGTACTTC.